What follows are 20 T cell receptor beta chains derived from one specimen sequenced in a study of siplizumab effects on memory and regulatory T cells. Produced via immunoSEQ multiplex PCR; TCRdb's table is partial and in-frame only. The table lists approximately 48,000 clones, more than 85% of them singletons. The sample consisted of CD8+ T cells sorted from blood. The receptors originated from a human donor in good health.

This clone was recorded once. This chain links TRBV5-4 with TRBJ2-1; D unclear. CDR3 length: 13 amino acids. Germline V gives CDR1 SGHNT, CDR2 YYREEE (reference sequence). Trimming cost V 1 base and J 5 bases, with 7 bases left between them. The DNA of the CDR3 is TGTGCCAGCAGCTTGCCACCCGACAATGAGCAGTTCTTC. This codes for CASSLPPDNEQFF. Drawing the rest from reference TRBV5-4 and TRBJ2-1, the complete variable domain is ETGVTQSPTHLIKTRGQQVTLRCSSQSGHNTVSWYQQALGQGPQFIFQYYREEENGRGNFPPRFSGLQFPNYSSELNVNALELDDSALYLCASSLPPDNEQFFGPGTRLTVL.

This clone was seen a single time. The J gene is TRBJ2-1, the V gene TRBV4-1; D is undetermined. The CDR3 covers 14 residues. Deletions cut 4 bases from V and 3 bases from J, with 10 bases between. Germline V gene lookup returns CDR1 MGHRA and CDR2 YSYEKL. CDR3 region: CASSRTADYNEQFF. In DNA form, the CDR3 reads TGCGCCAGCAGCCGAACGGCAGACTACAATGAGCAGTTCTTC.

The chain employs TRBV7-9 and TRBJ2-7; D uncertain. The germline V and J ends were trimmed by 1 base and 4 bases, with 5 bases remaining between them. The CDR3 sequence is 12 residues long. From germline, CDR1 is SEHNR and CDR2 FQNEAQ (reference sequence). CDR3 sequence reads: CASSLGDYEQYF. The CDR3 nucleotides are TGTGCCAGCAGCTTAGGGGATTACGAGCAGTACTTC.

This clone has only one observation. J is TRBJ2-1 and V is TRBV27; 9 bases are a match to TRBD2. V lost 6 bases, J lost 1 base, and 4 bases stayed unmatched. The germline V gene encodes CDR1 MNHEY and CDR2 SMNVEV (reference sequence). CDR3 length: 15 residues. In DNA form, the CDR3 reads TGTGCCAGCAGACAAGCGGGAGGTTCCTACAATGAGCAGTTCTTC. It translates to CASRQAGGSYNEQFF.

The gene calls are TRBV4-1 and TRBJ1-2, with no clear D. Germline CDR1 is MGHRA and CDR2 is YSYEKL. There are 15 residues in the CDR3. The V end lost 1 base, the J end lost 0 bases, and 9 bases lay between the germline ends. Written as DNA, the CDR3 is TGCGCCAGCAGCCAAGTTGATAGTCCTAACTATGGCTACACCTTC. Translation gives CASSQVDSPNYGYTF.

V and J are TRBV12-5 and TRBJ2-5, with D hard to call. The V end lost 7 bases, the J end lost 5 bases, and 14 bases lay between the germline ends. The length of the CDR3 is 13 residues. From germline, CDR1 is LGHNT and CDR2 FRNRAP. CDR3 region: CASADPTVETQYF. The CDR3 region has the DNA TGTGCTAGTGCCGACCCGACTGTGGAGACCCAGTACTTC.

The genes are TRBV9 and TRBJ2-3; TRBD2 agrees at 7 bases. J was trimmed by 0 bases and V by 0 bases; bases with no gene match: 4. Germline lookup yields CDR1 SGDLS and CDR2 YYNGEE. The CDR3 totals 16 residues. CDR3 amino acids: CASSVVGSGSTDTQYF. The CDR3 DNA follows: TGTGCCAGCAGCGTAGTAGGTAGCGGGAGCACAGATACGCAGTATTTT.

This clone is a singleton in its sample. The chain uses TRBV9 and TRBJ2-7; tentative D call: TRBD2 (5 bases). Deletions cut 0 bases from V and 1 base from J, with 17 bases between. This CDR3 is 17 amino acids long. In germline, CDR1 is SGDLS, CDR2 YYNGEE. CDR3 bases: TGTGCCAGCAGCGTAGATGGAGCGGACGCATGGTCCTACGAGCAGTACTTC. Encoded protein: CASSVDGADAWSYEQYF.

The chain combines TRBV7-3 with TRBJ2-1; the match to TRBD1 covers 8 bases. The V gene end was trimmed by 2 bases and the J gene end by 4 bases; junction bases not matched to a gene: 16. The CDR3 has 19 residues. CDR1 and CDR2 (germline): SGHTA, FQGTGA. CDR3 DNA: TGTGCCAGCAGCTTATCACCGCGGACAGGGTCGCCCTTTTACAATGAGCAGTTCTTC. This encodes CASSLSPRTGSPFYNEQFF.

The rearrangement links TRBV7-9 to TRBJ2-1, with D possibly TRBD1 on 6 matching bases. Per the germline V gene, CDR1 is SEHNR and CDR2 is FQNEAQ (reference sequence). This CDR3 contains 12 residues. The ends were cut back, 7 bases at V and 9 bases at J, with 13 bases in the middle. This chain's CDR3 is CASKYRESEQFF. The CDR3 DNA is TGTGCCAGCAAGTACAGGGAAAGTGAGCAGTTCTTC. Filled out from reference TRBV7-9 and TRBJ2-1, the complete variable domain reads DTGVSQNPRHKITKRGQNVTFRCDPISEHNRLYWYRQTLGQGPEFLTYFQNEAQLEKSRLLSDRFSAERPKGSFSTLEIQRTEQGDSAMYLCASKYRESEQFFGPGTRLTVL.

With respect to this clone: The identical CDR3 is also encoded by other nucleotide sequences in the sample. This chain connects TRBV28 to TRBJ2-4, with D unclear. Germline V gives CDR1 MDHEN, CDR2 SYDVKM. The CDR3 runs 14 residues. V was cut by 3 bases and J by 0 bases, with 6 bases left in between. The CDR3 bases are TGTGCCAGCAGTTTTCGGTTAGCCAAAAACATTCAGTACTTC. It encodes CASSFRLAKNIQYF.

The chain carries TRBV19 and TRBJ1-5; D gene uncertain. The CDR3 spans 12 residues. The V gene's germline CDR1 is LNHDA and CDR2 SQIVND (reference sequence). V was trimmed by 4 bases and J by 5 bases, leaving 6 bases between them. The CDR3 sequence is CASSTPHQPQHF. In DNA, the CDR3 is TGTGCCAGTAGTACACCTCATCAGCCCCAGCATTTT. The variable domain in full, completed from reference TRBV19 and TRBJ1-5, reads DGGITQSPKYLFRKEGQNVTLSCEQNLNHDAMYWYRQDPGQGLRLIYYSQIVNDFQKGDIAEGYSVSREKKESFPLTVTSAQKNPTAFYLCASSTPHQPQHFGDGTRLSIL.

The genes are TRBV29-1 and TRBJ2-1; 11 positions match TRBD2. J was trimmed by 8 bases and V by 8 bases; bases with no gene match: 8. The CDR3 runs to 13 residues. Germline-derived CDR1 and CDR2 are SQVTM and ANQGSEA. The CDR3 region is CSSRTSGWDEQFF. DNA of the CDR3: TGCAGCTCTAGGACTAGCGGGTGGGATGAGCAGTTCTTC.

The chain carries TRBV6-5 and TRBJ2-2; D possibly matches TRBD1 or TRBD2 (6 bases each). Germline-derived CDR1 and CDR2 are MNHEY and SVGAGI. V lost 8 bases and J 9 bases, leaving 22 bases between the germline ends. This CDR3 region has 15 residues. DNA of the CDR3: TGTGCCAGCGGATCACTATTGGGGGGCAACAGGGAGCTGTTTTTT. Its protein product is CASGSLLGGNRELFF.

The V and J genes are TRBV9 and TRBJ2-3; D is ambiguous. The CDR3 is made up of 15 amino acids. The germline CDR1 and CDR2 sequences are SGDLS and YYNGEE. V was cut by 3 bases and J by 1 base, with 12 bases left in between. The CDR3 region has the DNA TGTGCCAGCAGCGCCTGGACCCGACGCACAGATACGCAGTATTTT. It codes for CASSAWTRRTDTQYF.

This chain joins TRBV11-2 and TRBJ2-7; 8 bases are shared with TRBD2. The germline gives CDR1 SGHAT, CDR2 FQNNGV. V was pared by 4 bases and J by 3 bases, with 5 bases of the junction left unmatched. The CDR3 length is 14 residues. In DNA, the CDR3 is TGTGCCAGCAGCTCGGGACTAGGAGACTACGAGCAGTACTTC. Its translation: CASSSGLGDYEQYF.

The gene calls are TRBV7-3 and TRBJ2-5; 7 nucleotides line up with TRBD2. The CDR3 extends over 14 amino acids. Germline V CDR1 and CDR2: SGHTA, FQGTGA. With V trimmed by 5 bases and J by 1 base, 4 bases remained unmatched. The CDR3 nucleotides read TGTGCCAGCAGCCTCTGGGGGGGCCAAGAGACCCAGTACTTC. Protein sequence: CASSLWGGQETQYF.

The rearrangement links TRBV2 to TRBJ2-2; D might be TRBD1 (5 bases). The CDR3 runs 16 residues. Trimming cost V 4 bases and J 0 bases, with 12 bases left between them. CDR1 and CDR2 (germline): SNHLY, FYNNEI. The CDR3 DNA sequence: TGTGCCAGCAGTGTGAAGACAGATTCGAACACCGGGGAGCTGTTTTTT. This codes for CASSVKTDSNTGELFF.

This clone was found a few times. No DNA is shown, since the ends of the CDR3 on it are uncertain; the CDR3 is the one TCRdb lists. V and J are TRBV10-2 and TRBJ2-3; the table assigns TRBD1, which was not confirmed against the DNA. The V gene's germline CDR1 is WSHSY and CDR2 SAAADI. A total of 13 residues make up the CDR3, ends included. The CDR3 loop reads CASILAHTDTQYF.

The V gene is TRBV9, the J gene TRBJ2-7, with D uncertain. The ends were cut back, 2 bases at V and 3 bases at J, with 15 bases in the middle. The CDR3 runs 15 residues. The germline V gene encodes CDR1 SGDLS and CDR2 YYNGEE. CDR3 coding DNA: TGTGCCAGCAGCGTGTTCAGTGGGTCGATCTACGAGCAGTACTTC. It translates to CASSVFSGSIYEQYF.